This TCR beta chain was documented in a study of early T cells in non-severe SARS-CoV-2 infection. Across the study: Sequencing was performed on bulk RNA from unsorted whole blood, leaving chains unpaired.

Study results and caveats: Anti-spike CD8 responses were favored in VDJdb matching, and private and CD4 specificities were missed.

Unique molecular identifiers tagged individual cDNA molecules. TCRdb ran MiXCR on the 5' RACE reads and lists one entry per CDR3 protein. This table holds about 56,000 distinct CDR3 sequences, roughly 10% found once. This clonotype came up many times. As yet, its antigen is unknown. The CDR3 has 13 amino acids. V was cut by 10 bases and J by 9 bases, with 20 bases left in between. CDR1 SGHRS and CDR2 YFSETQ come from the germline V gene. The rearrangement links TRBV5-1 to TRBJ2-1, with D perhaps being TRBD1 or TRBD2 (6 bases each). The sequenced material came from whole blood. This clonotype originated in an adult who was a healthcare worker with PCR-confirmed SARS-CoV-2 infection or an uninfected control (not recorded which). CDR3 DNA: TGCGCCTCAACGGAGGGGGTAACGGGTGAGCAGTTCTTC. Encoded protein: CASTEGVTGEQFF.